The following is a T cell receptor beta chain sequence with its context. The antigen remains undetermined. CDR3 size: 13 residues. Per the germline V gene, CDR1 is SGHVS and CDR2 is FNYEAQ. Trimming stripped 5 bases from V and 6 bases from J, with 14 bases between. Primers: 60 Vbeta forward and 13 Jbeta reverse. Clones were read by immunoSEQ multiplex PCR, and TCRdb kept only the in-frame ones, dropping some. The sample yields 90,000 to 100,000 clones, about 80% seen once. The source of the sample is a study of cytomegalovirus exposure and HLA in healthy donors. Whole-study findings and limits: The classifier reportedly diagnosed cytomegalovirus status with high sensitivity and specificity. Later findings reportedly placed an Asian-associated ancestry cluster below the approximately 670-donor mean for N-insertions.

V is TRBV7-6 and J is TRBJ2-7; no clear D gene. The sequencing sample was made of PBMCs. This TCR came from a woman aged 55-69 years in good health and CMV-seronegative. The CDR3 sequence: CASSNSPGAEQYF. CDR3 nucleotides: TGTGCCAGCAGCAACAGCCCAGGCGCCGAGCAGTACTTC.